A selection of T cell receptor beta chains follows, all from one sample in a study of T cells after yellow fever vaccination. Using its own MiXCR run on the 5' RACE reads, TCRdb lists one record per CDR3 protein. The data hold roughly 350,000 distinct CDR3 sequences, with over 4% observed a single time. The starting material was PBMCs, obtained 5 days after the yellow fever booster vaccination. These receptors were obtained from a man aged 18 to 29 who received the YFV17D yellow fever vaccine. The CDR3 runs from the conserved cysteine through the conserved F or W. D genes are given only for firm matches. Where a row states a size, it is once, few, many or the class of an expanded clone; other rows omit it.

J	size	V	D	CDR3	DNA
TRBJ2-1	-	TRBV5-1	-	CASSLAGVPAVRKSSYNEQFF	TGCGCCAGCAGCTTGGCCGGTGTCCCCGCGGTCAGGAAAAGCTCCTACAATGAGCAGTTCTTC
TRBJ1-1	-	TRBV11-2	-	CASSLDQNGVAFF	TGTGCCAGCAGCTTAGATCAGAACGGTGTGGCTTTCTTT
TRBJ2-5	-	TRBV6-5	-	CASSRATNTGETQYF	TGTGCCAGCAGTAGGGCCACCAATACCGGCGAGACCCAGTACTTC
TRBJ2-3	many	TRBV27	-	CASALRRAFTDTQYF	TGTGCCAGCGCCCTAAGGCGGGCCTTCACAGATACGCAGTATTTT
TRBJ2-6	few	TRBV5-1	-	CASRVGGSGANVLTF	TGCGCCAGCAGGGTAGGCGGATCTGGGGCCAACGTCCTGACTTTC
TRBJ1-4	-	TRBV4-3	-	CASSQEVRTNEKLFF	TGCGCCAGCAGCCAAGAAGTCCGGACTAATGAAAAACTGTTTTTT
TRBJ1-2	-	TRBV27	-	CASRQGPSNYGYTF	TGTGCCAGCAGACAGGGTCCCTCTAACTATGGCTACACCTTC
TRBJ2-1	-	TRBV5-1	-	CASSSEDRGDEQFF	TGCGCCAGCAGCTCGGAGGACCGTGGGGATGAGCAGTTCTTC
TRBJ1-1	-	TRBV15	-	CATSREGVGLNTEAFF	TGTGCCACCAGCAGAGAAGGGGTTGGTTTGAACACTGAAGCTTTCTTT
TRBJ1-1	many	TRBV9	-	CASSPGGELNTEAFF	TGTGCCAGCAGCCCCGGGGGGGAACTGAACACTGAAGCTTTCTTT
TRBJ2-3	many	TRBV13	-	CASSFRGGGTDTQYF	TGTGCCAGCAGCTTCAGGGGTGGCGGCACAGATACGCAGTATTTT
TRBJ2-5	many	TRBV5-1	-	CASSGGPNRPLLKETQYF	TGCGCCAGCAGCGGGGGGCCCAACCGCCCATTACTAAAAGAGACCCAGTACTTC
TRBJ2-4	-	TRBV7-2	-	CASSPDIGPPRAKNIQYF	TGTGCCAGCAGCCCAGATATAGGCCCCCCCCGGGCCAAAAACATTCAGTACTTC
TRBJ2-7	-	TRBV7-9	TRBD1	CASSLIWTGAGEQYF	TGTGCCAGCAGCTTAATTTGGACAGGGGCTGGCGAGCAGTACTTC
TRBJ1-6	few	TRBV5-5	-	CASSVGTWTYSPLHF	TGTGCCAGCAGCGTAGGGACGTGGACCTATTCACCCCTCCACTTT
TRBJ2-6	few	TRBV19	TRBD2	CASSPRGAGASGANVLTF	TGTGCCAGTAGTCCCCGAGGAGCGGGGGCCTCTGGGGCCAACGTCCTGACTTTC
TRBJ2-5	-	TRBV2	-	CASRLVETQYF	TGTGCCAGCAGACTAGTTGAGACCCAGTACTTC
TRBJ2-5	many	TRBV24-1	TRBD2	CATSDGGAKTQYF	TGTGCCACCAGCGACGGGGGGGCCAAGACCCAGTACTTC
TRBJ1-2	-	TRBV7-2	TRBD1	CASSFGQGVYGYTF	TGTGCCAGCAGCTTTGGACAGGGGGTCTATGGCTACACCTTC
TRBJ1-4	-	TRBV7-2	-	CASGPTGTLNEKLFF	TGTGCCAGCGGACCCACTGGAACTCTTAATGAAAAACTGTTTTTT
TRBJ2-1	-	TRBV29-1	-	CSVANQESNEQFF	TGCAGCGTTGCCAACCAGGAGTCTAATGAGCAGTTCTTC
TRBJ1-2	few	TRBV4-1	TRBD1	CASSPHAGGYGYTF	TGCGCCAGCAGCCCTCACGCAGGGGGCTATGGCTACACCTTC
TRBJ2-1	-	TRBV6-2/TRBV6-3	TRBD2	CASETSGGRYNEQFF	TGTGCCAGCGAAACCTCGGGGGGGCGTTACAATGAGCAGTTCTTC
TRBJ2-5	many	TRBV4-3	-	CASSRDGETQYF	TGCGCCAGCAGCCGGGACGGAGAGACCCAGTACTTC
TRBJ1-6	-	TRBV28	-	CATIRGTVYNSPLHF	TGTGCCACCATTAGGGGGACGGTCTATAATTCACCCCTCCACTTT
TRBJ2-7	-	TRBV4-1	-	CASSRMGTGNGKYEQYF	TGCGCCAGCAGCCGGATGGGAACGGGGAACGGGAAATACGAGCAGTACTTC
TRBJ1-2	-	TRBV20-1	-	CSARDPTGYGYTF	TGCAGTGCTAGAGATCCGACAGGCTATGGCTACACCTTC
TRBJ1-4	many	TRBV5-4	-	CASSLDSGGEKLFF	TGTGCCAGCAGCTTAGACAGCGGAGGGGAAAAACTGTTTTTT
TRBJ2-5	-	TRBV6-2/TRBV6-3	-	CASSQLGRETQYF	TGTGCCAGCAGTCAACTAGGTCGGGAGACCCAGTACTTC
TRBJ1-1	-	TRBV6-2/TRBV6-3	-	CASSPTTMNTEAFF	TGTGCCAGCAGTCCGACAACTATGAACACTGAAGCTTTCTTT
TRBJ2-7	-	TRBV20-1	TRBD1	CSAWEPGQTYEQYF	TGCAGTGCTTGGGAACCGGGACAGACCTACGAGCAGTACTTC
TRBJ2-5	many	TRBV5-1	-	CASRVGGHQETQYF	TGCGCCAGCCGCGTCGGGGGGCATCAAGAGACCCAGTACTTC
TRBJ2-2	many	TRBV29-1	TRBD2	CSVEVRLAGGTGELFF	TGCAGCGTTGAAGTTCGTCTAGCGGGGGGCACCGGGGAGCTGTTTTTT
TRBJ2-1	many	TRBV6-2/TRBV6-3	TRBD2	CASSGTSGYNEQFF	TGTGCCAGCAGTGGGACTAGCGGCTACAATGAGCAGTTCTTC
TRBJ2-5	few	TRBV29-1	-	CSVGFWSGARETQYF	TGCAGCGTTGGCTTTTGGTCTGGGGCCAGAGAGACCCAGTACTTC
TRBJ2-7	many	TRBV6-2/TRBV6-3	-	CASSQGFSYEQYF	TGTGCCAGCAGTCAGGGATTCTCCTACGAGCAGTACTTC
TRBJ1-5	-	TRBV7-9	TRBD1	CASSYDRGRVRNQPQHF	TGTGCCAGCAGTTACGACAGGGGGCGCGTTCGCAATCAGCCCCAGCATTTT
TRBJ1-6	few	TRBV18	-	CASSLAGEGGSPLHF	TGTGCCAGCTCACTGGCAGGGGAGGGAGGGTCACCCCTCCACTTT
TRBJ2-5	few	TRBV9	-	CASSHSKVGHQETQYF	TGTGCCAGCAGCCATAGCAAGGTGGGGCACCAAGAGACCCAGTACTTC
TRBJ2-3	few	TRBV5-4	TRBD2	CASSLVGLAGSTDTQYF	TGTGCCAGCAGCTTGGTGGGCCTAGCGGGAAGCACAGATACGCAGTATTTT
TRBJ1-1	many	TRBV6-5	-	CASSYYPRTEAFF	TGTGCCAGCAGTTACTACCCCCGCACTGAAGCTTTCTTT
TRBJ2-1	-	TRBV4-1	TRBD2	CASRIAGGPSEQFF	TGCGCCAGCAGGATAGCGGGGGGGCCGTCTGAGCAGTTCTTC
TRBJ1-1	few	TRBV7-2	-	CASSLWARNTEAFF	TGTGCCAGCAGCCTCTGGGCCAGAAACACTGAAGCTTTCTTT
TRBJ2-7	few	TRBV5-1	-	CASRWGAGEYEQYF	TGCGCCAGCAGGTGGGGCGCAGGGGAGTACGAGCAGTACTTC
TRBJ2-3	-	TRBV28	-	CASSSGDRPDTQYF	TGTGCCAGCAGTTCGGGGGACCGTCCAGATACGCAGTATTTT
TRBJ2-7	few	TRBV10-3	-	CAISEEGGYTGQYF	TGTGCCATCAGTGAGGAAGGTGGATACACGGGGCAGTACTTC
TRBJ1-1	many	TRBV14	-	CASSRPDPNTEAFF	TGTGCCAGCAGCCGACCCGACCCCAACACTGAAGCTTTCTTT
TRBJ2-1	many	TRBV18	-	CASSPTGSSYNEQFF	TGTGCCAGCTCACCCACAGGGAGCTCCTACAATGAGCAGTTCTTC
TRBJ2-3	few	TRBV2	TRBD2	CASALVGGGDTQYF	TGTGCCAGCGCTTTGGTCGGGGGGGGAGATACGCAGTATTTT
TRBJ1-5	-	TRBV5-1	-	CASSLAPGRQPQHF	TGCGCCAGCAGCTTGGCCCCCGGGAGGCAGCCCCAGCATTTT
TRBJ2-1	few	TRBV4-2	-	CASSHEEGRRFF	TGTGCCAGCAGCCATGAAGAGGGGCGTCGATTCTTC
TRBJ1-3	few	TRBV20-1	TRBD1	CSAWTGGNTIYF	TGCAGTGCCTGGACAGGCGGAAACACCATATATTTT
TRBJ1-1	-	TRBV5-1	-	CASSPTSTPNTEAFF	TGCGCCAGCAGCCCCACGTCCACACCGAACACTGAAGCTTTCTTT
TRBJ1-3	-	TRBV18	-	CASSPLITGTSGNTIYF	TGTGCCAGCTCACCACTGATCACAGGCACCTCTGGAAACACCATATATTTT
TRBJ2-3	few	TRBV5-1	TRBD1	CASTPGQGTDTQYF	TGCGCCAGCACCCCCGGACAGGGCACAGATACGCAGTATTTT
TRBJ2-1	-	TRBV6-5	TRBD1	CASSLGQGVWNEQFF	TGTGCCAGCAGTTTAGGGCAGGGGGTATGGAATGAGCAGTTCTTC
TRBJ2-3	few	TRBV2	-	CASSEKFLTNTDTQYF	TGTGCCAGCAGTGAAAAATTCCTGACGAACACAGATACGCAGTATTTT
TRBJ2-1	many	TRBV7-8	-	CASSLSGAEQFF	TGTGCCAGCAGCTTGAGTGGCGCTGAGCAGTTCTTC